Each of the 14 T cell receptor beta chains below was sequenced from the same sample in a study of OX40 agonist ivuxolimab in advanced cancers. Clones were sequenced by immunoSEQ multiplex PCR, and TCRdb holds only the in-frame ones, with some missing. The sample holds about 93,000 clones, roughly nine tenths seen once. Sequenced here: CD4+ or CD8+ T cells sorted from blood, sampled in a trial of the OX40 agonist ivuxolimab. These receptors were collected from an adult with an advanced solid tumor such as melanoma, head and neck, liver or kidney cancer.

V and J are TRBV4-1 and TRBJ1-2; 11 nucleotides match TRBD1. The V gene end was trimmed by 5 bases and the J gene end by 8 bases; junction bases not matched to a gene: 7. CDR3 length: 14 amino acids. Germline CDR1 reads MGHRA; CDR2 reads YSYEKL. CDR3 sequence reads: CASSVGTGGFGYTF. The CDR3 region has the DNA TGCGCCAGCAGCGTAGGGACAGGGGGATTCGGCTACACCTTC.

This chain uses TRBV7-2 with TRBJ2-5; 11 nucleotides align to TRBD2. V was pared by 1 base and J by 5 bases, with 9 bases of the junction left unmatched. The CDR3 totals 17 residues. Germline assignment: CDR1 SGHTA and CDR2 FQGNSA. The CDR3 DNA follows: TGTGCCAGCAGCTTAGTCCGCCTAGCGGGAGGTCGTGAGACCCAGTACTTC. This translates into CASSLVRLAGGRETQYF.

This clone was seen just once. The chain employs TRBV30 and TRBJ1-5; D gene ambiguous. The CDR3 runs to 13 residues. The V gene's germline CDR1 is GTSNPN and CDR2 SVGIG (reference sequence). Trimming removed 0 bases at V and 3 bases at J, with 6 bases between. The CDR3 DNA follows: TGTGCCTGGAGTGTCACTGACAATCAGCCCCAGCATTTT. It specifies CAWSVTDNQPQHF.

The chain joins TRBV28 to TRBJ2-2; 10 nucleotides line up with TRBD1. Germline V lookup: CDR1 MDHEN, CDR2 SYDVKM. The length of the CDR3 is 16 residues. V shed 3 bases and J 7 bases; nucleotides not matched to a gene: 8. The CDR3 spells CASSFPDRGKGGELFF. The CDR3 DNA reads TGTGCCAGCAGTTTTCCGGACAGGGGGAAGGGCGGGGAGCTGTTTTTT. The full variable domain, rest sourced from reference TRBV28 and TRBJ2-2, is DVKVTQSSRYLVKRTGEKVFLECVQDMDHENMFWYRQDPGLGLRLIYFSYDVKMKEKGDIPEGYSVSREKKERFSLILESASTNQTSMYLCASSFPDRGKGGELFFGEGSRLTVL.

A word on this clone: This CDR3 is also generated by other DNA sequences in the sample. The chain employs TRBV6-5 and TRBJ1-3; D unclear. The CDR3 contains 15 residues. In germline, CDR1 is MNHEY, CDR2 SVGAGI. V was clipped by 0 bases and J by 0 bases, with 6 bases between them. CDR3 in amino acids: CASSYSASSGNTIYF. CDR3 nucleotides: TGTGCCAGCAGTTACTCCGCGAGCTCTGGAAACACCATATATTTT.

CDR3: CASSLMGGLNNEQFF. The CDR3 nucleotides are TGTGCCAGCAGCTTGATGGGAGGTCTGAACAATGAGCAGTTCTTC. V usage is TRBV5-4 and J usage is TRBJ2-1; tentative D call: TRBD2 (6 bases). The CDR3 has 15 amino acids. The ends were cut back, 1 base at V and 5 bases at J, with 13 bases in the middle. CDR1 is SGHNT and CDR2 is YYREEE in the germline V gene (reference sequence).

The chain combines TRBV27 with TRBJ2-7, with D unclear. The germline CDR1 and CDR2 sequences are MNHEY and SMNVEV (reference sequence). The V end lost 2 bases, the J end lost 0 bases, and 11 bases lay between the germline ends. CDR3 length: 15 residues. CDR3 DNA: TGTGCCAGCAGTTTAAAGGCAGGAAGCTCCTACGAGCAGTACTTC. Its protein product is CASSLKAGSSYEQYF.

The chain employs TRBV20-1 and TRBJ2-1; no definite D call. The V end lost 3 bases, the J end lost 13 bases, and 13 bases lay between the germline ends. Germline loops: CDR1 DFQATT, CDR2 SNEGSKA (reference sequence). This CDR3 contains 11 residues. CDR3 loop: CSARVAPIQFF. For the CDR3, the DNA is TGCAGTGCTAGGGTCGCTCCTATACAGTTCTTC.

The CDR3, as DNA: TGCGCCAGCAGCCCCCGGACAGATATGAACACTGAAGCTTTCTTT. Its translation: CASSPRTDMNTEAFF. V gene TRBV5-1 combines with J gene TRBJ1-1, with D perhaps matching TRBD1 (6 bases). V lost 4 bases, J lost 0 bases, and 13 bases lay in between. Looked up from germline, CDR1 is SGHRS and CDR2 is YFSETQ. CDR3 length: 15 amino acids. Drawing the rest from reference TRBV5-1 and TRBJ1-1, the complete variable domain is KAGVTQTPRYLIKTRGQQVTLSCSPISGHRSVSWYQQTPGQGLQFLFEYFSETQRNKGNFPGRFSGRQFSNSRSEMNVSTLELGDSALYLCASSPRTDMNTEAFFGQGTRLTVV.

The chain combines TRBV21-1 with TRBJ2-3; no DNA check was done on the table's D call, TRBD1. TRBV21-1 is given as a pseudogene. This CDR3 is built from 14 residues. This CDR3 reads CASSKTRCRDTQYF. The CDR3 nucleotides read TGTGCCAGCAGCAAAACCAGGTGTAGAGATACGCAGTATTTT.

V is TRBV19 and J is TRBJ2-3; no reliable D call. The CDR3 loop spans 14 amino acids. The germline V gene has CDR1 LNHDA and CDR2 SQIVND (reference sequence). V dropped 5 bases and J dropped 2 bases, with 11 bases sitting between them. This chain's CDR3 is CASSPLLYTDTQYF. The CDR3 coding sequence is TGTGCCAGTAGTCCACTCCTCTACACAGATACGCAGTATTTT.

V usage is TRBV2 and J usage is TRBJ2-7, with a possible D match to TRBD1 (6 bases). The germline gives CDR1 SNHLY, CDR2 FYNNEI. V lost 5 bases to trimming and J lost 4 bases, with 12 bases between them. CDR3 length: 13 amino acids. The CDR3 loop reads CASSSGQKYEQYF. The CDR3 bases are TGTGCCAGCAGTTCCGGACAGAAGTACGAGCAGTACTTC.

The chain couples TRBV29-1 to TRBJ2-3, with D hard to call. V lost 5 bases and J 4 bases, leaving 16 bases between the germline ends. The CDR3 loop spans 14 amino acids. Per the germline V gene, CDR1 is SQVTM and CDR2 is ANQGSEA. The CDR3 DNA reads TGCAGCGTTTCCCCCAGGACGATGGCAGATACGCAGTATTTT. It translates to CSVSPRTMADTQYF.

The chain carries TRBV4-3 and TRBJ1-2; no definite D call. V lost 1 base and J lost 0, with 12 bases in between. This CDR3 is built from 16 residues. Per germline, CDR1 LGHNA and CDR2 YSLEER. Written as DNA, the CDR3 is TGCGCCAGCAGCCAAGTCACTACCATCCCTAACTATGGCTACACCTTC. Translated: CASSQVTTIPNYGYTF.